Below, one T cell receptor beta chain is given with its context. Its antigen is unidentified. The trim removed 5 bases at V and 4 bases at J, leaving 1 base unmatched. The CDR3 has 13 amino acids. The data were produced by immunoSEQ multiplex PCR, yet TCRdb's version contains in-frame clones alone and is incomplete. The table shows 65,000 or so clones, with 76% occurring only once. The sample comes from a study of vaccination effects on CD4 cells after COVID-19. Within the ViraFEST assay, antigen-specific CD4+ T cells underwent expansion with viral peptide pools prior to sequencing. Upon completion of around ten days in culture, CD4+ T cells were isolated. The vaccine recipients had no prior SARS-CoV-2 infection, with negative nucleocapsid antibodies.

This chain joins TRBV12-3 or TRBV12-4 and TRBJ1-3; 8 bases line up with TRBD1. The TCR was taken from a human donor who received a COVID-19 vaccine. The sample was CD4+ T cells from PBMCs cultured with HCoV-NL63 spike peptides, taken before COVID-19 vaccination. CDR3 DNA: TGTGCCAGCAGTCGGACAGGGGGAAACACCATATATTTT. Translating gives CASSRTGGNTIYF.